Listed below are T cell receptor beta chains from one sample, sequenced in a study of blood T cell repertoires in COVID-19. Data came from immunoSEQ multiplex PCR; TCRdb stores just in-frame clones and leaves some out. The sample consists of about 43,000 clones, over 75% of them appearing once. The source material was peripheral blood. These receptors were obtained from an older woman with acute or convalescent COVID-19. Both conserved end residues are trimmed from each CDR3. The D gene is left open where the match is weak.

TRBV2	-	TRBJ2-1	ASSYPRSSYNEQF
TRBV7-2	TRBD1	TRBJ2-1	ASSRGLRENEQF
TRBV14	TRBD1	TRBJ1-6	ASSLGRGPQEPLH
TRBV15	-	TRBJ2-2	ATSRDLRGAGTGELF
TRBV24-1	TRBD1	TRBJ2-2	ATRAGTGDTGELF
TRBV27	-	TRBJ2-7	ASSNTLGAEYEQY
TRBV30	-	TRBJ1-4	AWSVTGNEKLF
TRBV7-3	TRBD2	TRBJ2-1	ASSLTSTGGYNEQF
TRBV6-5	TRBD1	TRBJ1-2	ASSDSGTAYGYT
TRBV6-5	-	TRBJ1-1	ASSYGATGWAEAF
TRBV12-5	TRBD1	TRBJ1-5	ASGPDREDQPQH
TRBV27	-	TRBJ1-5	ASSLSITAVGNQPQH
TRBV19	-	TRBJ1-3	ASSARTLSGNTIY